Listed below are T cell receptor beta chains from one sample, sequenced in a study of T-cell memory formation after mild COVID-19. In TCRdb, the 5' RACE reads were re-called with MiXCR into one record per CDR3 protein. Here the sample spans some 64,000 distinct CDR3 sequences, about a tenth being singletons. Source material: PBMCs or a T cell subset sorted from them (not recorded which). The receptors come from a man aged 18 to 35 who had mild COVID-19 (a few samples of this study predate the infection). Cell type and time point are not known. CDR3s include the opening cysteine and the closing phenylalanine or tryptophan. A D gene is named only where the DNA matches it firmly. Where a row states a size, it is once, few, many or the class of an expanded clone; other rows omit it.

abundance | d_gene | j_gene | v_gene | CDR3nt | CDR3aa
few | TRBD1 | TRBJ2-5 | TRBV27 | TGTGCCAGCAGACCTACAGGGGGCGGTTGGGAGACCCAGTACTTC | CASRPTGGGWETQYF
. | TRBD1 | TRBJ2-7 | TRBV5-4 | TGTGCCAGCAGCTACCCGGGACAGAAGGCCTACGAGCAGTACTTC | CASSYPGQKAYEQYF
many | TRBD2 | TRBJ2-5 | TRBV11-2 | TGTGCCAGCAGCCCGGGACTAGCGGGGCTCCTGGGGGAGACCCAGTACTTC | CASSPGLAGLLGETQYF
few | . | TRBJ1-1 | TRBV20-1 | TGCAGTGCGCCCGGGGTCGAGGGCACTGAAGCTTTCTTT | CSAPGVEGTEAFF
few | . | TRBJ1-1 | TRBV11-2 | TGTGCCAGCAGCCTCGTCGGAGCAGATCCAAACACTGAAGCTTTCTTT | CASSLVGADPNTEAFF
. | TRBD1 | TRBJ1-4 | TRBV5-6 | TGTGCCAGCAGCCCTGGACAGGGCAAACTGTTTTTT | CASSPGQGKLFF
once | . | TRBJ2-1 | TRBV7-2 | TGTGCCAGCAGCCGGGCCAACAATGAGCAGTTCTTC | CASSRANNEQFF
. | . | TRBJ1-6 | TRBV18 | TGTGCCAGCTCCCCCCGCACGGACTCCAATTCACCCCTCCACTTT | CASSPRTDSNSPLHF
many | TRBD2 | TRBJ2-3 | TRBV7-2 | TGTGCCAGCAGCTTTGGACTAGCGGGGGGCCGTGGAGATACGCAGTATTTT | CASSFGLAGGRGDTQYF
. | . | TRBJ1-4 | TRBV12-3/TRBV12-4 | TGTGCCAGCAGTTTCTCCGCGGCTAATGAAAAACTGTTTTTT | CASSFSAANEKLFF
. | TRBD2 | TRBJ2-1 | TRBV5-1 | TGCGCCAGCAGCCTTCTAGCGGGGGGACCAAACAATGAGCAGTTCTTC | CASSLLAGGPNNEQFF
few | TRBD2 | TRBJ2-1 | TRBV5-6 | TGTGCCAGCAGCTTCCGGCTAGCGGGGTACAATGAGCAGTTCTTC | CASSFRLAGYNEQFF
few | TRBD1 | TRBJ2-7 | TRBV6-1 | TGTGCCAGCACCGTGACAGGGGGCTACGAGCAGTACTTC | CASTVTGGYEQYF
many | . | TRBJ2-6 | TRBV9 | TGTGCCAGCAGCATACAGGGATCCGGGGCCAACGTCCTGACTTTC | CASSIQGSGANVLTF
many | TRBD1 | TRBJ2-3 | TRBV4-3 | TGCGCCAGCAGCCAGGGGGGACCGGGACAGGGACCAGATACGCAGTATTTT | CASSQGGPGQGPDTQYF
. | . | TRBJ1-3 | TRBV7-8 | TGTGCCAGCAGTCAGTCCCCGCAGGGAACGTTTGGCACCATATATTTT | CASSQSPQGTFGTIYF
. | TRBD1 | TRBJ1-2 | TRBV29-1 | TGCAGCGTGCGCCGGGACAGGGTTTCCTATGGCTACACCTTC | CSVRRDRVSYGYTF
. | . | TRBJ2-3 | TRBV4-3 | TGCGCCAGCAGCCAAGATTCAGATACGCAGTATTTT | CASSQDSDTQYF
. | TRBD2 | TRBJ2-6 | TRBV7-9 | TGTGCCAGCAGCTTAGTAAGGACTAGCGGGGCTTACTCTGGGGCCAACGTCCTGACTTTC | CASSLVRTSGAYSGANVLTF
many | . | TRBJ1-2 | TRBV6-5 | TGTGCCAGCAGTTACTCAGGGACGCGTGGCTACACCTTC | CASSYSGTRGYTF
many | . | TRBJ2-7 | TRBV7-2 | TGTGCCAGCAGCCGGAGACCCAGCTCCTACGAGCAGTACTTC | CASSRRPSSYEQYF
many | . | TRBJ1-4 | TRBV7-2 | TGTGCCAGCAGCTTAGAAGAGGGAAAACTGTTTTTT | CASSLEEGKLFF
few | . | TRBJ1-2 | TRBV5-1 | TGCGCCAGCAGCTTCGCAGGGGCCGATGGCTACACCTTC | CASSFAGADGYTF
. | . | TRBJ2-3 | TRBV6-6 | TGTGCCAGCAAGCGGGTGCGGGGCGTAACAGATACGCAGTATTTT | CASKRVRGVTDTQYF
many | . | TRBJ2-7 | TRBV4-1 | TGCGCCAGCAGCCAGAGAGGAGGGGCCACCTACGAGCAGTACTTC | CASSQRGGATYEQYF
. | TRBD2 | TRBJ2-7 | TRBV3-1 | TGTGCCAGCAGCGACACTAGCGGCTCCTACGAGCAGTACTTC | CASSDTSGSYEQYF
. | . | TRBJ1-1 | TRBV27 | TGTGCCAGCAAGCGACAGGAGAACACTGAAGCTTTCTTT | CASKRQENTEAFF
. | . | TRBJ2-3 | TRBV30 | TGTGCCCTGCAAGTCGCTAGCACAGATACGCAGTATTTT | CALQVASTDTQYF
few | . | TRBJ2-3 | TRBV5-1 | TGCGCCAGCAGCACCCGGGACCCTAGCACAGATACGCAGTATTTT | CASSTRDPSTDTQYF
. | . | TRBJ2-2 | TRBV14 | TGTGCCAGCAGCCAAGAGTCGGCAGTTACCGGGGAGCTGTTTTTT | CASSQESAVTGELFF
. | TRBD1 | TRBJ1-2 | TRBV7-9 | TGTGCCAGCAGCTTCGCGGACAGGGGCTCTGGCTACACCTTC | CASSFADRGSGYTF
few | . | TRBJ1-5 | TRBV19 | TGTGCCAGTAGTATAAGTCTCGAGGGGCCCCAGCATTTT | CASSISLEGPQHF
. | . | TRBJ2-5 | TRBV10-3 | TGTGCCATCAGTGAGTCAACAGGGTCGGGGGAGACCCAGTACTTC | CAISESTGSGETQYF
few | . | TRBJ1-1 | TRBV7-9 | TGTGCCAGCAGCATTAGTGGTGGAGGGCGGGCTGAAGCTTTCTTT | CASSISGGGRAEAFF
few | . | TRBJ1-5 | TRBV9 | TGTGCCAGCAGCGTAGAGGGATATAGCAATCAGCCCCAGCATTTT | CASSVEGYSNQPQHF
. | . | TRBJ1-2 | TRBV20-1 | TGCAGTGCTAGCTTAGGAACAGGAAGGGGCGGCTACACCTTC | CSASLGTGRGGYTF
few | TRBD2 | TRBJ2-7 | TRBV15 | TGTGCCACCAGCACCCCGCTAGCGGGCTTCCACGAGCAGTACTTC | CATSTPLAGFHEQYF
. | TRBD1 | TRBJ2-1 | TRBV5-1 | TGCGCCAGCAGCATACAGGGGGGTGAGCAGTTCTTC | CASSIQGGEQFF
many | . | TRBJ2-5 | TRBV12-3/TRBV12-4 | TGTGCCAGCAGTTTTTTCGGGGGTGAGACCCAGTACTTC | CASSFFGGETQYF
few | . | TRBJ2-2 | TRBV28 | TGTGCCAGCAGTTTAGGAGGGTTGGCCGGGGAGCTGTTTTTT | CASSLGGLAGELFF
. | . | TRBJ1-1 | TRBV4-2 | TGTGCCAGCAGCCAGGAACCCGGGGGTGGAACTGAAGCTTTCTTT | CASSQEPGGGTEAFF
many | . | TRBJ1-1 | TRBV6-2/TRBV6-3 | TGTGCCAGCAGTTACTGGGATTTCACTGAAGCTTTCTTT | CASSYWDFTEAFF
. | . | TRBJ2-3 | TRBV3-1 | TGTGCCAGCAGCCAAGATCTCCGAATCTCTCCGGGGCGGGGCAGAGATACGCAGTATTTT | CASSQDLRISPGRGRDTQYF
few | TRBD1 | TRBJ2-7 | TRBV24-1 | TGTGCCACCAGTGTCGGAGACGGGACAGCCGATATAGTAGAGCAGTACTTC | CATSVGDGTADIVEQYF
. | . | TRBJ2-2 | TRBV28 | TGTGCCAGCATGGCCCGGGCAGGAGCTGGGGAGCTGTTTTTT | CASMARAGAGELFF
few | . | TRBJ1-2 | TRBV9 | TGTGCCAGCAGACTGGGGCAGGGGAACTATGGCTACACCTTC | CASRLGQGNYGYTF
few | . | TRBJ1-1 | TRBV10-2 | TGCGCCAGCAGTGAGCACCGGGGACTGGGGACTGAAGCTTTCTTT | CASSEHRGLGTEAFF
many | . | TRBJ1-6 | TRBV20-1 | TGCAGTGCTAGAAGGGGGAATTCACCCCTCCACTTT | CSARRGNSPLHF
many | . | TRBJ2-7 | TRBV6-1 | TGTGCCAGCAGTCCACAGGGAACCGAGCAGTACTTC | CASSPQGTEQYF
. | . | TRBJ1-4 | TRBV7-2 | TGTGCCAGCAGCCAAGCCCCGAAGACCACTAATGAAAAACTGTTTTTT | CASSQAPKTTNEKLFF
many | . | TRBJ2-3 | TRBV7-2 | TGTGCCAGCAGCCCCCGTGGTGCAGACACAGATACGCAGTATTTT | CASSPRGADTDTQYF
. | . | TRBJ1-1 | TRBV5-1 | TGCGCCAGCAGCTTGGAGGGGCAGGGGAGAACTGAAGCTTTCTTT | CASSLEGQGRTEAFF
few | . | TRBJ2-3 | TRBV24-1 | TGTGCCACCTCAGGGTACGCCACAGATACGCAGTATTTT | CATSGYATDTQYF
few | . | TRBJ2-1 | TRBV7-2 | TGTGCCAGCAGTCGTATTTCTTACAATGAGCAGTTCTTC | CASSRISYNEQFF
. | . | TRBJ1-2 | TRBV6-5 | TGTGCCAGCAGTTACTCCCTGGACTATGGCTACACCTTC | CASSYSLDYGYTF
few | TRBD1 | TRBJ2-5 | TRBV5-1 | TGCGCCAGCAGCTCAGGACAGGGAAGCCAAGAGACCCAGTACTTC | CASSSGQGSQETQYF
few | . | TRBJ1-3 | TRBV28 | TGTGCCAGCAGTCTCTACCGGGACTCCGGAAACACCATATATTTT | CASSLYRDSGNTIYF
. | . | TRBJ1-5 | TRBV20-1 | TGCAGTGCTAGCTTGGGTAGCAATCAGCCCCAGCATTTT | CSASLGSNQPQHF
few | . | TRBJ2-5 | TRBV5-5 | TGTGCCAGCAGCAGTGGCTGGGGTCAAGAGACCCAGTACTTC | CASSSGWGQETQYF